This T cell receptor (beta chain) was recovered during a study of vaccination effects on CD4 cells after COVID-19. Overall study context: Post-vaccine samples followed the second dose by a median of 72 days. General study results and limits: Only a single clone (1 of 255 vaccine-induced clones in healthy vaccinees) cross-reacted with common cold coronaviruses.

Profiling relied on immunoSEQ multiplex PCR, and the TCRdb table lists in-frame clones only, not all of them. The sample has approximately 70,000 clones, 75% to 85% seen once; the top ten hold 0.95% to 1.5%. About this clone: Its specificity is unknown.

The V and J ends lost 4 bases and 4 bases respectively, with 11 bases between them. Germline lookup yields CDR1 SGHRS and CDR2 YFSETQ. This CDR3 spans 13 amino acids. ViraFEST assay sequencing came after antigen-specific CD4+ T cells were expanded with viral peptide pools. Once cultured for 9 to 11 days, the cells underwent separation to obtain CD4+ T cells. Participants received two doses of either the BNT162b2 or mRNA-1273 vaccine. The vaccine recipients had no prior SARS-CoV-2 infection, with negative nucleocapsid antibodies. The sample consisted of CD4+ T cells from PBMCs cultured with HCoV-229E spike peptides, taken after COVID-19 vaccination. The clonotype was recovered from a human donor who received a COVID-19 vaccine. The chain combines TRBV5-1 with TRBJ2-5; no definite D call. The DNA of the CDR3 is TGCGCCAGCAGCCGTGACATCGCAGAGACCCAGTACTTC. Its protein product is CASSRDIAETQYF. The full variable domain, in which reference TRBV5-1 and TRBJ2-5 provide the parts outside the CDR3, is KAGVTQTPRYLIKTRGQQVTLSCSPISGHRSVSWYQQTPGQGLQFLFEYFSETQRNKGNFPGRFSGRQFSNSRSEMNVSTLELGDSALYLCASSRDIAETQYFGPGTRLLVL.